Presented here are 20 T cell receptor beta chains from one specimen sequenced in a study of T-cell memory formation after mild COVID-19. TCRdb re-analysed the 5' RACE reads in MiXCR, keeping a single row per CDR3 protein. The table records 250,000 to 300,000 distinct CDR3 sequences, 15% to 20% of them present only once. The sequencing input was PBMCs or a T cell subset sorted from them (not recorded which). These receptors were obtained from a man between 18 and 29 years old who had mild COVID-19 (a few samples of this study predate the infection). Cell type and time point are not known.

This clonotype came up a few times. V usage is TRBV20-1 and J usage is TRBJ2-3; D is unresolved. CDR3 length: 11 residues. V lost 6 bases to trimming and J lost 5 bases, with 9 bases between them. CDR1 and CDR2 (germline): DFQATT, SNEGSKA (reference sequence). Here the CDR3 reads CSADKRDTQYF. The CDR3 bases are TGCAGTGCCGATAAAAGAGATACGCAGTATTTT.

V and J are TRBV7-2 and TRBJ1-1, with unresolved D. The CDR3 consists of 13 residues. Trimming shortened V by 7 bases and J by 0 bases, and 9 bases separated the two germline ends. Germline CDR1 SGHTA, CDR2 FQGNSA. The DNA of the CDR3 is TGTGCCAGCATCTTCTTAATGAACACTGAAGCTTTCTTT. Translated: CASIFLMNTEAFF. Full variable domain (remainder filled in from reference TRBV7-2 and TRBJ1-1): GAGVSQSPSNKVTEKGKDVELRCDPISGHTALYWYRQSLGQGLEFLIYFQGNSAPDKSGLPSDRFSAERTGGSVSTLTIQRTQQEDSAVYLCASIFLMNTEAFFGQGTRLTVV.

Here the CDR3 reads CASSGGTGGKDEQYV. DNA for the CDR3: TGTGCCAGCAGTGGGGGAACAGGGGGCAAGGACGAGCAGTACGTC. The chain recombines TRBV6-1 with TRBJ2-7, with 9 bases lining up with TRBD1. Trimming cost V 4 bases and J 5 bases; bases outside gene matches: 9. CDR1 is MNHNS and CDR2 is SASEGT in the germline V gene. CDR3 length: 15 residues.

The CDR3 DNA follows: TGCGCCAGCAGCAATCGGACAGGACGGGGGAATGAGCAGTTCTTC. Its translation: CASSNRTGRGNEQFF. This chain joins TRBV5-1 and TRBJ2-1; TRBD1 might be the D (7 bases). Germline loops: CDR1 SGHRS, CDR2 YFSETQ. With 4 bases removed from V and 7 bases from J, the gap between germline ends came to 18 bases. The CDR3 runs 15 residues.

The chain recombines TRBV4-1 with TRBJ2-7, with a possible D match to TRBD1 (7 bases). The CDR3 loop spans 16 amino acids. V was pared by 0 bases and J by 5 bases, with 17 bases between. Germline-derived CDR1 and CDR2 are MGHRA and YSYEKL. The CDR3 sequence: CASSQDPARGVHEQYF. The CDR3 nucleotides are TGCGCCAGCAGCCAAGATCCAGCCAGGGGGGTCCACGAGCAGTACTTC.

This sequence joins TRBV24-1 and TRBJ2-1; 8 nucleotides align to TRBD1. Germline lookup yields CDR1 KGHDR and CDR2 SFDVKD. This CDR3 contains 14 residues. V trimming: 1 base; J trimming: 8 bases; junction bases outside the gene matches: 3. Here the CDR3 DNA reads TGTGCCACCAGTGATTTACAGGGGGAATATGAGCAGTTCTTC. Its translation is CATSDLQGEYEQFF.

The chain couples TRBV7-2 to TRBJ2-3; 9 bases fit TRBD2. V was clipped by 0 bases and J by 5 bases; unmatched bases: 6. Germline CDR1 reads SGHTA; CDR2 reads FQGNSA. This CDR3 has 16 residues. CDR3 loop: CASSLAYSGGQDTQYF. In nucleotides, the CDR3 is TGTGCCAGCAGCTTAGCGTATAGCGGGGGCCAAGATACGCAGTATTTT.

The chain carries TRBV12-3 or TRBV12-4 and TRBJ2-1; D gene unclear. V lost 6 bases, J lost 8 bases, and 14 bases lay in between. The CDR3 length is 13 residues. CDR3 residues: CASSPRVQDEQFF. In DNA, the CDR3 is TGTGCCAGCAGCCCTAGAGTTCAGGATGAGCAGTTCTTC.

The V and J genes are TRBV5-6 and TRBJ2-1; no reliable D call. The CDR3 spans 14 residues. Looked up from germline, CDR1 is SGHDT and CDR2 is YYEEEE. V was trimmed by 3 bases and J by 0 bases, leaving 7 bases between them. The CDR3 region is CASSWADSYNEQFF. CDR3 nucleotides: TGTGCCAGCAGCTGGGCAGACTCCTACAATGAGCAGTTCTTC.

The chain has TRBV28 and TRBJ2-7; D might be TRBD1 or TRBD2, each matching 5 bases. Per germline, CDR1 MDHEN and CDR2 SYDVKM. The CDR3 is made up of 15 amino acids. CDR3 nucleotide sequence: TGTGCCAGCAGTTCCGGGACCGTGACTTCCTACGAGCTGTACGTC. As protein: CASSSGTVTSYELYV.

The J gene is TRBJ1-5, the V gene TRBV7-2; D not certain. V was clipped by 5 bases and J by 3 bases, with 17 bases between them. The V gene's germline CDR1 is SGHTA and CDR2 FQGNSA. CDR3 length: 16 amino acids. CDR3 DNA sequence: TGTGCCAGCAGCCTCCAGGCTTCGTTCATCAATCAGCCCCAGCATTTT. It specifies CASSLQASFINQPQHF.

The CDR3 is CASTSGQGNPGANVLTF. CDR3 nucleotides: TGTGCCAGCACCTCGGGACAGGGAAATCCTGGGGCCAACGTCCTGACTTTC. The chain recombines TRBV6-5 with TRBJ2-6, with 9 bases that match TRBD1. After removal of 7 bases from V and 2 bases from J, the junction contained 9 bases not matched to a gene. Per the germline V gene, CDR1 is MNHEY and CDR2 is SVGAGI. CDR3 length: 17 amino acids.

Only a few counts were recorded for this clonotype. The V and J genes are TRBV7-6 and TRBJ2-3; the D is unclear. Germline CDR1 and CDR2: SGHVS and FNYEAQ. V was cut by 5 bases and J by 4 bases, with 7 bases left in between. This CDR3 has 12 residues. CDR3 DNA: TGTGCCAGCAGCCGGACCGCAGATACGCAGTATTTT. Translating gives CASSRTADTQYF.

The chain has TRBV4-2 and TRBJ2-3, with 7 bases aligning to TRBD2. CDR1 and CDR2 (germline): LGHNA, YNFKEQ. Trimming cost V 0 bases and J 5 bases; bases outside gene matches: 5. The CDR3 consists of 15 residues. The CDR3 loop is CASSQERGTGDTQYF. In nucleotides, the CDR3 is TGTGCCAGCAGCCAAGAGCGGGGGACGGGAGATACGCAGTATTTT.

This clonotype was detected once. The V and J genes are TRBV5-1 and TRBJ2-1; possibly TRBD1 for D (6 bases). CDR1 is SGHRS and CDR2 is YFSETQ in the germline V gene. This CDR3 has 15 amino acids. V was clipped by 1 base and J by 2 bases, with 10 bases between them. CDR3 loop: CASSLMAGAYNEQFF. The CDR3 bases are TGCGCCAGCAGCTTGATGGCAGGGGCCTACAATGAGCAGTTCTTC.

In this sample, this clonotype turned up a few times. The chain combines TRBV6-2 or TRBV6-3 with TRBJ2-7, with TRBD2 as a possible D gene (5 bases). Trimming took off 2 bases at V and 5 bases at J, with 13 bases between the two ends. CDR1 and CDR2 (germline): MNHEY, SVGEGT. The CDR3 is 14 residues long. The CDR3 nucleotides are TGTGCCAGCAGTTACGGAGGTGAGAGGAACGAGCAGTACTTC. Protein product: CASSYGGERNEQYF.

This clonotype occurred many times. This chain joins TRBV19 and TRBJ1-6, with D perhaps TRBD1 (5 bases). Germline CDR1 reads LNHDA; CDR2 reads SQIVND (reference sequence). The V gene lost 6 bases and the J gene lost 7 bases, with 19 bases spanning the gap. This CDR3 region has 16 residues. CDR3 region: CASSPTGTRRNSPLHF. The CDR3 DNA sequence: TGTGCCAGTAGCCCGACCGGGACCCGCCGGAATTCACCCCTCCACTTT.

The genes are TRBV7-9 and TRBJ2-7; perhaps TRBD1 as D (7 bases). V gave up 8 bases and J gave up 7 bases, with 27 bases separating them. The CDR3 loop spans 16 amino acids. Looked up from germline, CDR1 is SEHNR and CDR2 is FQNEAQ (reference sequence). The CDR3 DNA follows: TGTGCCAGCTCACACTCCGACAGGGCGGGGTGGTGGGAGCAGTACTTC. This codes for CASSHSDRAGWWEQYF.

This clonotype appeared once. The chain couples TRBV9 to TRBJ1-4, with D maybe TRBD1 (5 bases). This CDR3 contains 15 residues. V was cut by 0 bases and J by 8 bases, with 14 bases left in between. Germline-derived CDR1 and CDR2 are SGDLS and YYNGEE. CDR3 region: CASSVGGAQREKLFF. CDR3 in DNA: TGTGCCAGCAGCGTAGGAGGGGCACAGCGCGAAAAACTGTTTTTT.

This rearrangement joins TRBV18 to TRBJ2-7, with no clear D. Germline CDR1 KGHSH, CDR2 LQKENI. Trimming stripped 2 bases from V and 4 bases from J, with 9 bases between. CDR3 length: 13 amino acids. As DNA, the CDR3 is TGTGCCAGCTCACCAAGCCAGGCTTACGAGCAGTACTTC. Its translation: CASSPSQAYEQYF.